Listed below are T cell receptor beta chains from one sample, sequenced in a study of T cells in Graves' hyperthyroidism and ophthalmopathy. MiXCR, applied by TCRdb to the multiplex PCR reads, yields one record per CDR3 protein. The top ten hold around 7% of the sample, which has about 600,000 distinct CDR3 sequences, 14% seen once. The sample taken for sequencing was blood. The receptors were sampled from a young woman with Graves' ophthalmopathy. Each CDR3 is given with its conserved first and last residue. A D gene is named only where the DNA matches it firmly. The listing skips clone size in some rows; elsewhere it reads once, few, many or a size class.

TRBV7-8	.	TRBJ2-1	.	CASSPPDSPYNEQFF	TGTGCCAGCAGCCCGCCGGACAGCCCCTACAATGAGCAGTTCTTC
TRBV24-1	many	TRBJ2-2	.	CATSDLSGTSNTGELFF	TGTGCCACCAGTGATTTAAGTGGGACATCGAACACCGGGGAGCTGTTTTTT
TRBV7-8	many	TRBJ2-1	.	CASSPRGWAGDEQFF	TGTGCCAGCAGCCCCCGGGGTTGGGCAGGGGATGAGCAGTTCTTC
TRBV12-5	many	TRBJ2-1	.	CASGHRVARGLNEQFF	TGTGCTAGTGGGCACAGGGTCGCCAGGGGCCTCAATGAGCAGTTCTTC
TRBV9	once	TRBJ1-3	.	CASSAGGPYSGNTIYF	TGTGCCAGCAGCGCGGGGGGTCCCTACTCTGGAAACACCATATATTTT
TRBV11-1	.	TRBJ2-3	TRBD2	CASSQTSGRVGTDTQYF	TGTGCCAGCAGCCAGACTAGCGGGAGGGTGGGCACAGATACGCAGTATTTT
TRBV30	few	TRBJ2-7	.	CAWGKAYEQYF	TGTGCCTGGGGAAAAGCCTACGAGCAGTACTTC
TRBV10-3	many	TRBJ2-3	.	CAIRFGQLRTDTQYF	TGTGCCATTCGGTTTGGCCAACTCCGCACAGATACGCAGTATTTT
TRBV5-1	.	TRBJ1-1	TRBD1	CASGGQGDTEAFF	TGCGCCAGCGGCGGACAGGGAGACACTGAAGCTTTCTTT
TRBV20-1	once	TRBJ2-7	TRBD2	CSARGTSGRGEQYF	TGCAGTGCCAGAGGGACTAGCGGGAGAGGAGAGCAGTACTTC
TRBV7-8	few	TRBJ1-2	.	CASSPNIPGTYGYTF	TGTGCCAGCAGCCCAAATATCCCCGGGACCTATGGCTACACCTTC
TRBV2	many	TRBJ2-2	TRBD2	CASRATSVANTGELFF	TGTGCCAGCAGGGCCACTAGCGTCGCGAACACCGGGGAGCTGTTTTTT
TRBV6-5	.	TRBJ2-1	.	CASSYSGAYNEQFF	TGTGCCAGCAGTTACTCAGGCGCTTACAATGAGCAGTTCTTC
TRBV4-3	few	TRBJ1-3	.	CASSQGRSPGNTIYF	TGCGCCAGCAGCCAAGGTCGCAGCCCTGGAAACACCATATATTTT
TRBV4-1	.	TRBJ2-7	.	CASSQDWVAQYEQYF	TGCGCCAGCAGCCAAGATTGGGTGGCTCAATACGAGCAGTACTTC
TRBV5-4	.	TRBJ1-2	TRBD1	CASSPRQGAGFNYGYTF	TGTGCCAGCAGCCCCAGACAGGGGGCGGGGTTCAACTATGGCTACACCTTC
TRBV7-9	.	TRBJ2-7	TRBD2	CASSTTSGQTVEQYF	TGTGCCAGCAGCACAACTAGCGGTCAAACGGTCGAGCAGTACTTC
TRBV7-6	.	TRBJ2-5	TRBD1	CASSSPGTGGLQETQYF	TGTGCCAGCAGCTCGCCCGGGACAGGGGGCCTCCAAGAGACCCAGTACTTC
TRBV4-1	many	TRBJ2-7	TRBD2	CASSQDVKAGVPAEQYF	TGCGCCAGCAGCCAAGATGTAAAAGCGGGGGTACCCGCCGAGCAGTACTTC
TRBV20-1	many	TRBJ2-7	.	CSADYPASYEQYF	TGCAGTGCAGACTATCCGGCCTCCTACGAGCAGTACTTC
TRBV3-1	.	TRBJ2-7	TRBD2	CASSPPGTSGRAGYEQYF	TGTGCCAGCAGCCCACCCGGGACTAGCGGGAGGGCCGGCTACGAGCAGTACTTC
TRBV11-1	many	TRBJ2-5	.	CASGPWSSIQETQYF	TGTGCCAGCGGACCCTGGAGCAGTATCCAAGAGACCCAGTACTTC
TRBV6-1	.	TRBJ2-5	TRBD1	CASSLGQSGETQYF	TGTGCCAGCAGTCTGGGACAGTCGGGGGAGACCCAGTACTTC
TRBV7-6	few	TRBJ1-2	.	CASSRTPPPLDRGYGYTF	TGTGCCAGCAGCCGAACTCCACCTCCTCTAGACAGAGGCTATGGCTACACCTTC
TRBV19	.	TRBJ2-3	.	CASGRELGTPSTDTQYF	TGTGCCAGTGGTCGAGAACTCGGGACGCCTAGCACAGATACGCAGTATTTT
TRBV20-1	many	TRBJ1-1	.	CSASPMNTEAFF	TGCAGTGCTAGTCCCATGAACACTGAAGCTTTCTTT
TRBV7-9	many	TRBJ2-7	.	CASSSRGRLGGPTYEQYF	TGTGCCAGCAGCTCCAGGGGCAGACTCGGGGGCCCTACTTACGAGCAGTACTTC
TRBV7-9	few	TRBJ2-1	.	CASSLVGWYNDGDEQFF	TGTGCCAGCAGCTTAGTTGGTTGGTACAACGATGGGGATGAGCAGTTCTTC
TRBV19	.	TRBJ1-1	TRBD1	CASSSEGAPNTEAFF	TGTGCCAGTAGTTCCGAGGGGGCGCCGAACACTGAAGCTTTCTTT
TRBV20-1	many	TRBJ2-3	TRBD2	CSAAGLAGGTDTQYF	TGCAGTGCCGCGGGACTAGCGGGAGGCACAGATACGCAGTATTTT
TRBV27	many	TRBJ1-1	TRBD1	CASRKPTGFGTEAFF	TGTGCCAGCAGGAAACCGACAGGGTTCGGAACTGAAGCTTTCTTT